Listed below are T cell receptor beta chains from one sample, sequenced in a study of blood T cell repertoires in COVID-19. Assay: immunoSEQ multiplex PCR; the TCRdb copy retains only in-frame clones and omits some. The table lists 310,000 or so clones, roughly 86% of them singletons. Sequencing was done on a sample of peripheral blood. The receptors were sampled from a woman younger than 45 who had recovered from COVID-19. CDR3s include the opening cysteine and the closing phenylalanine or tryptophan. The order of the fields is clone size, J gene, V gene, D gene, CDR3 protein, CDR3 DNA. The D gene is left open where the match is weak. Clone size is given for some rows only: seen once, a few or many times, or a class if the clone is expanded.

abundance: -
j_gene: TRBJ2-5
v_gene: TRBV3-1/TRBV3-2
d_gene: TRBD1
CDR3aa: CASSHGQETKTQYF
CDR3nt: TGTGCCAGCAGCCACGGACAGGAAACAAAGACCCAGTACTTC

abundance: -
j_gene: TRBJ2-1
v_gene: TRBV6-5
d_gene: -
CDR3aa: CASRTDSNEQFF
CDR3nt: TGTGCCAGCAGGACGGACTCCAATGAGCAGTTCTTC

abundance: once
j_gene: TRBJ2-5
v_gene: TRBV5-6
d_gene: TRBD2
CDR3aa: CASSGAGGKETQYF
CDR3nt: TGTGCCAGCAGCGGAGCGGGGGGGAAAGAGACCCAGTACTTC

abundance: once
j_gene: TRBJ2-6
v_gene: TRBV7-2
d_gene: -
CDR3aa: CASSLAAGRAGANVLTF
CDR3nt: TGTGCCAGCAGCTTAGCGGCGGGGCGGGCTGGGGCCAACGTCCTGACTTTC

abundance: -
j_gene: TRBJ2-1
v_gene: TRBV7-9
d_gene: TRBD1
CDR3aa: CASSLQGAYYNEQFF
CDR3nt: TGTGCCAGCAGCCTACAGGGGGCTTACTACAATGAGCAGTTCTTC

abundance: -
j_gene: TRBJ1-4
v_gene: TRBV18
d_gene: -
CDR3aa: CASSPTRSTNEKLFF
CDR3nt: TGTGCCAGCTCACCAACGCGATCTACTAATGAAAAACTGTTTTTT

abundance: -
j_gene: TRBJ2-1
v_gene: TRBV7-2
d_gene: TRBD1
CDR3aa: CASRGQGASYNEQFF
CDR3nt: TGTGCCAGCAGGGGACAGGGGGCCTCCTACAATGAGCAGTTCTTC

abundance: -
j_gene: TRBJ2-7
v_gene: TRBV27
d_gene: TRBD2
CDR3aa: CASSLVGGLYEQYF
CDR3nt: TGTGCCAGCAGTTTGGTGGGAGGGCTCTACGAGCAGTACTTC

abundance: -
j_gene: TRBJ1-3
v_gene: TRBV13
d_gene: -
CDR3aa: CASSEGGASGNTIYF
CDR3nt: TGTGCCAGCTCTGAGGGGGGGGCTTCAGGAAACACCATATATTTT

abundance: -
j_gene: TRBJ2-2
v_gene: TRBV7-9
d_gene: TRBD2
CDR3aa: CASSLVLAGGDTGELFF
CDR3nt: TGTGCCAGCAGCCTCGTTCTAGCGGGAGGAGACACCGGGGAGCTGTTTTTT

abundance: -
j_gene: TRBJ1-1
v_gene: TRBV23-1
d_gene: TRBD1
CDR3aa: CASSHPDRGHTEAFF
CDR3nt: TGCGCCAGCAGTCACCCAGACAGGGGACACACTGAAGCTTTCTTT

abundance: -
j_gene: TRBJ2-1
v_gene: TRBV21-1
d_gene: -
CDR3aa: CASSNGQGTYNEQFF
CDR3nt: TGTGCCAGCAGCAACGGACAGGGAACCTACAATGAGCAGTTCTTC

abundance: -
j_gene: TRBJ2-7
v_gene: TRBV2
d_gene: -
CDR3aa: CASSEALRGSEQYF
CDR3nt: TGTGCCAGCAGTGAAGCGCTTAGGGGGTCCGAGCAGTACTTC

abundance: -
j_gene: TRBJ2-7
v_gene: TRBV18
d_gene: TRBD1
CDR3aa: CASSPGQGNEQYF
CDR3nt: TGTGCCAGCTCCCCCGGACAGGGCAACGAGCAGTACTTC

abundance: -
j_gene: TRBJ1-1
v_gene: TRBV6-6
d_gene: -
CDR3aa: CASSLGRSNEHRGTEAFF
CDR3nt: TGTGCCAGCAGTCTTGGACGGAGTAATGAGCATAGGGGCACTGAAGCTTTCTTT

abundance: -
j_gene: TRBJ2-3
v_gene: TRBV11-2
d_gene: -
CDR3aa: CASSFRGRETDTQYF
CDR3nt: TGTGCCAGCAGCTTTCGGGGGCGGGAGACAGATACGCAGTATTTT

abundance: -
j_gene: TRBJ2-1
v_gene: TRBV6-1
d_gene: -
CDR3aa: CASSETVSFVYYNEQFF
CDR3nt: TGTGCCAGCAGTGAAACGGTCTCGTTCGTCTACTACAATGAGCAGTTCTTC

abundance: -
j_gene: TRBJ2-1
v_gene: TRBV21-1
d_gene: -
CDR3aa: CASGSGGPLIYNEQFF
CDR3nt: TGTGCCAGCGGGAGCGGGGGGCCCCTCATATACAATGAGCAGTTCTTC

abundance: -
j_gene: TRBJ1-1
v_gene: TRBV29-1
d_gene: -
CDR3aa: CSVCRVLNTEAFF
CDR3nt: TGCAGCGTTTGCAGGGTGCTGAACACTGAAGCTTTCTTT

abundance: -
j_gene: TRBJ1-4
v_gene: TRBV5-1
d_gene: TRBD1
CDR3aa: CASSQGQGNEKLFF
CDR3nt: TGCGCCAGCAGTCAAGGACAGGGCAATGAAAAACTGTTTTTT

abundance: -
j_gene: TRBJ1-1
v_gene: TRBV15
d_gene: TRBD1
CDR3aa: CATRDREDTEAFF
CDR3nt: TGTGCCACCCGGGACAGGGAGGACACTGAAGCTTTCTTT

abundance: -
j_gene: TRBJ2-2
v_gene: TRBV3-1/TRBV3-2
d_gene: -
CDR3aa: CASINRGGNTGELFF
CDR3nt: TGTGCCAGCATCAACCGGGGAGGGAACACCGGGGAGCTGTTTTTT

abundance: once
j_gene: TRBJ1-4
v_gene: TRBV5-6
d_gene: -
CDR3aa: CASSGQINEKLFF
CDR3nt: TGTGCCAGCAGTGGACAGATAAATGAAAAACTGTTTTTT

abundance: -
j_gene: TRBJ2-2
v_gene: TRBV10-2
d_gene: -
CDR3aa: CASSLGQGIEPGELFF
CDR3nt: TGCGCCAGCAGCCTGGGGCAGGGGATCGAGCCCGGGGAGCTGTTTTTT

abundance: -
j_gene: TRBJ1-5
v_gene: TRBV4-3
d_gene: -
CDR3aa: CASSQDRVSGRPQHF
CDR3nt: TGCGCCAGCAGCCAAGACAGGGTTAGTGGAAGGCCCCAGCATTTT

abundance: -
j_gene: TRBJ2-5
v_gene: TRBV3-1/TRBV3-2
d_gene: TRBD2
CDR3aa: CASSLGLAGGGTSEETQYF
CDR3nt: TGTGCCAGCAGCCTCGGACTAGCGGGGGGCGGAACTTCAGAAGAGACCCAGTACTTC

abundance: -
j_gene: TRBJ1-5
v_gene: TRBV19
d_gene: TRBD1
CDR3aa: CASSIPYGQGVQPQHF
CDR3nt: TGTGCCAGTAGTATACCATATGGACAGGGAGTTCAGCCCCAGCATTTT

abundance: -
j_gene: TRBJ1-5
v_gene: TRBV28
d_gene: TRBD1
CDR3aa: CASYGQGDQPQHF
CDR3nt: TGTGCCAGCTACGGACAGGGCGATCAGCCCCAGCATTTT

abundance: -
j_gene: TRBJ2-7
v_gene: TRBV7-9
d_gene: -
CDR3aa: CASSFPGANEQYF
CDR3nt: TGTGCCAGCAGCTTCCCAGGGGCCAACGAGCAGTACTTC

abundance: -
j_gene: TRBJ2-5
v_gene: TRBV19
d_gene: TRBD1
CDR3aa: CASSSWGQRQETQYF
CDR3nt: TGTGCCAGTAGTTCCTGGGGACAGCGCCAAGAGACCCAGTACTTC

abundance: few
j_gene: TRBJ2-2
v_gene: TRBV4-2
d_gene: TRBD1
CDR3aa: CASSRGQINTGELFF
CDR3nt: TGTGCCAGCAGTCGGGGACAGATCAACACCGGGGAGCTGTTTTTT

abundance: -
j_gene: TRBJ2-3
v_gene: TRBV5-1
d_gene: -
CDR3aa: CASSLTEPDTQYF
CDR3nt: TGCGCCAGCAGCCTGACAGAGCCAGATACGCAGTATTTT

abundance: once
j_gene: TRBJ1-2
v_gene: TRBV5-6
d_gene: TRBD1
CDR3aa: CASSRDRGQGGYTF
CDR3nt: TGTGCCAGCAGCCGGGACAGGGGGCAAGGTGGCTACACCTTC

abundance: -
j_gene: TRBJ2-7
v_gene: TRBV30
d_gene: -
CDR3aa: CAWSVGVDEQYF
CDR3nt: TGTGCCTGGAGTGTAGGGGTTGACGAGCAGTACTTC

abundance: -
j_gene: TRBJ1-5
v_gene: TRBV7-3
d_gene: -
CDR3aa: CASSLTYNQPQHF
CDR3nt: TGTGCCAGCAGCTTAACGTACAATCAACCCCAGCATTTT

abundance: -
j_gene: TRBJ2-7
v_gene: TRBV9
d_gene: -
CDR3aa: CASSVDGGKSYEQYF
CDR3nt: TGTGCCAGCAGCGTAGATGGGGGGAAGTCCTACGAGCAGTACTTC

abundance: -
j_gene: TRBJ2-7
v_gene: TRBV7-9
d_gene: -
CDR3aa: CASSLVLGEEQYF
CDR3nt: TGTGCCAGCAGCTTAGTACTTGGGGAGGAGCAGTACTTC

abundance: -
j_gene: TRBJ2-2
v_gene: TRBV19
d_gene: -
CDR3aa: CASSMSGTYTGELFF
CDR3nt: TGTGCCAGTAGTATGAGCGGCACCTACACCGGGGAGCTGTTTTTT

abundance: -
j_gene: TRBJ2-6
v_gene: TRBV7-2
d_gene: -
CDR3aa: CASSLNRDSGANVLTF
CDR3nt: TGTGCCAGCAGCTTAAACAGGGACTCTGGGGCCAACGTCCTGACTTTC

abundance: -
j_gene: TRBJ1-3
v_gene: TRBV5-5
d_gene: -
CDR3aa: CASSLGTPGNTIYF
CDR3nt: TGTGCCAGCAGCCTCGGGACACCCGGAAACACCATATATTTT

abundance: -
j_gene: TRBJ1-2
v_gene: TRBV3-1/TRBV3-2
d_gene: -
CDR3aa: CASSQARGYTF
CDR3nt: TGTGCCAGCAGCCAAGCGCGTGGCTACACCTTC